This T cell receptor (beta chain) was recorded in a study of cytomegalovirus exposure and HLA in healthy donors. CDR1 and CDR2 (germline): LGHNA, YNFKEQ. The CDR3 has 18 amino acids. J was trimmed by 2 bases and V by 3 bases; bases with no gene match: 13. This clone was seen only a few times. The PCR made use of 60 Vbeta and 13 Jbeta primers. Measured with immunoSEQ multiplex PCR; TCRdb has only the in-frame clones, and not every one. The sample holds some 99,000 clones, approximately 81% seen once. V usage is TRBV4-2 and J usage is TRBJ2-1, with 7 bases fitting TRBD2. The clonotype originates from a woman younger than 45 in good health and CMV-seronegative. The material sequenced was PBMCs. DNA for the CDR3: TGTGCCAGCAGCCAGGCGCAAGGTAGCGGGTCAGCCTACAATGAGCAGTTCTTC. Its protein is CASSQAQGSGSAYNEQFF.